This T cell receptor (beta chain) is drawn from a study of blood T cell repertoires in COVID-19. The table came from immunoSEQ multiplex PCR; TCRdb's copy has only in-frame clones and leaves some out. The sample carries roughly 450,000 clones, about 92% recorded once. The ends lost 5 bases at V and 8 bases at J; junction bases unmatched: 9. In germline, CDR1 is MNHEY, CDR2 SVGEGT. This CDR3 contains 15 residues. The source is a man aged 18 to 29 who had recovered from COVID-19. The sequencing input was PBMCs or T cells enriched from blood (not recorded which). This chain links TRBV6-2 or TRBV6-3 with TRBJ2-2; 9 bases are a match to TRBD1. CDR3 sequence (DNA): TGTGCCAGCAGTCGCATACAGGGGGCTTTGGGGGAGCTGTTTTTT. It yields the protein CASSRIQGALGELFF.